The 8 T cell receptor beta chains below come from one sample, sequenced in a study of blood T cell repertoires in COVID-19. Libraries were prepared by immunoSEQ multiplex PCR; TCRdb keeps only in-frame clonotypes and omits some of them. The data show approximately 150,000 clones, around 84% seen once. Sequencing input: peripheral blood. These receptors were taken from a man aged 60-69 years with active or convalescent COVID-19.

The rearrangement joins TRBV7-2 to TRBJ1-1; D unclear. V was shortened by 1 base and J by 0 bases, with 12 bases between the two germline ends. This CDR3 spans 16 amino acids. CDR1 is SGHTA and CDR2 is FQGNSA in the germline V gene. The CDR3 region is CASSLGALSMNTEAFF. CDR3 coding DNA: TGTGCCAGCAGCTTAGGGGCTCTGAGCATGAACACTGAAGCTTTCTTT.

The V and J genes are TRBV15 and TRBJ2-2; 7 nucleotides align to TRBD2. Trimming removed 0 bases from V and 7 bases from J; junction bases left unmatched: 5. The CDR3 length is 15 residues. Germline loops: CDR1 LNHNV, CDR2 YYDKDF (reference sequence). The CDR3 region has the DNA TGTGCCACCAGCAGAGAGGGAGGGGCGAACGGGGAGCTGTTTTTT. Translating it yields CATSREGGANGELFF.

The chain combines TRBV11-3 with TRBJ1-5, with TRBD1 matching over 11 bases. Germline V lookup: CDR1 SGHNT, CDR2 YENEEA. The CDR3 extends over 18 amino acids. V lost 0 bases, J lost 2 bases, and 6 bases stayed unmatched. Written as DNA, the CDR3 is TGTGCCAGCAGCTTAGAGGGGACAGGGGGTCGGGGCAATCAGCCCCAGCATTTT. The encoded protein is CASSLEGTGGRGNQPQHF. The full variable domain, its missing parts supplied by reference TRBV11-3 and TRBJ1-5, is EAGVVQSPRYKIIEKKQPVAFWCNPISGHNTLYWYLQNLGQGPELLIRYENEEAVDDSQLPKDRFSAERLKGVDSTLKIQPAELGDSAVYLCASSLEGTGGRGNQPQHFGDGTRLSIL.

CDR3 region: CASGVAGTEAFF. The CDR3 nucleotides are TGTGCCAGCGGGGTGGCGGGCACTGAAGCTTTCTTT. The chain joins TRBV25-1 to TRBJ1-1; D call uncertain. This CDR3 region has 12 residues. With 8 bases removed from V and 4 bases from J, the gap between germline ends came to 11 bases. Germline CDR1 is MGHDK and CDR2 is SYGVNS.

The gene calls are TRBV4-3 and TRBJ1-4, with 9 bases matching TRBD1. The CDR3 has 17 residues. The V segment lost 3 bases and the J segment 1 base; nucleotides outside the gene matches: 6. The germline gives CDR1 LGHNA, CDR2 YSLEER. CDR3 nucleotides: TGCGCCAGCAGCCAGACCGGGACAGGGCTAACTAATGAAAAACTGTTTTTT. Translation: CASSQTGTGLTNEKLFF.

This clone has more than one count but fewer than ten. The V call is TRBV30, the J call TRBJ2-1; 7 bases align to TRBD2. The germline gives CDR1 GTSNPN, CDR2 SVGIG (reference sequence). This CDR3 contains 16 residues. V dropped 3 bases and J dropped 4; count of bases not matched to a gene: 12. CDR3 bases: TGTGCCTGGAGCCAAAACCGACTAGCTGTGTACAATGAGCAGTTCTTC. Protein sequence: CAWSQNRLAVYNEQFF.

J is TRBJ2-3 and V is TRBV6-5; D is unresolved. The CDR3 runs 11 residues. V was trimmed by 7 bases and J by 6 bases, leaving 8 bases between them. The germline gives CDR1 MNHEY, CDR2 SVGAGI. This CDR3 reads CASNSRDTQYF. CDR3 nucleotides: TGTGCCAGCAATTCCCGGGATACGCAGTATTTT.

V and J are TRBV3-1 (or the pseudogene TRBV3-2) and TRBJ1-2; perhaps TRBD1 as D (6 bases). Trimming pared 1 base from V and 0 bases from J, leaving 18 bases between. There are 18 residues in the CDR3. Germline V gene sequence: CDR1 LGHDT, CDR2 YNNKEL (reference sequence). The CDR3: CASSQAWGGAIANYGYTF. CDR3 nucleotides: TGTGCCAGCAGCCAAGCCTGGGGGGGGGCAATAGCTAACTATGGCTACACCTTC.